A selection of T cell receptor beta chains follows, all from one sample in a study of T cells in Graves' hyperthyroidism and ophthalmopathy. TCRdb re-called the multiplex PCR reads with MiXCR, one entry per CDR3 protein. Of about 330,000 distinct CDR3 sequences listed, roughly an eighth are singletons. Sequenced input: blood. The receptors here all came from a middle-aged woman with Graves' ophthalmopathy. Both conserved end residues are part of each CDR3. Each record gives: clone size, V gene, D gene, J gene, CDR3 DNA, CDR3 protein. D genes are given only for firm matches. Clone size is stated in some rows and not others, as once, few, many or a class when expanded.

>many|TRBV2|NA|TRBJ2-3
TGTGCCAGCAGTGATTGGCTAACTAGCACAGATACGCAGTATTTT
CASSDWLTSTDTQYF
>few|TRBV2|NA|TRBJ1-1
TGTGCATGTCAACTGGGAGCCTCGGGGACTGAAGCTTTCTTT
CACQLGASGTEAFF
>many|TRBV6-2/TRBV6-3|NA|TRBJ1-5
TGTGCCAGCAGTTACTCGAGTGACCCGGCCCTTTCCCAGCATTTT
CASSYSSDPALSQHF
>NA|TRBV4-1|NA|TRBJ2-1
TGCGCCAGCAGCCGCCCCGCGGCGGATGAGCAGTTCTTC
CASSRPAADEQFF
>NA|TRBV3-1|NA|TRBJ2-2
TGTGCCAGCAGCCAAGGTCCTTACACCGGGGAGCTGTTTTTT
CASSQGPYTGELFF
>few|TRBV3-1|NA|TRBJ1-6
TGTGCCAGCAGCCAATTCCGGTTGCCCCAACGAGGACGAAATTCACCCCTCCACTTT
CASSQFRLPQRGRNSPLHF
>many|TRBV29-1|TRBD1|TRBJ1-2
TGCAGCGTTGGGGGACAGGATGGCTACACCTTC
CSVGGQDGYTF
>NA|TRBV7-3|NA|TRBJ2-1
TGTGCCAGCAGCTTAATGGCCAGTATCTACAATGAGCAGTTCTTC
CASSLMASIYNEQFF
>NA|TRBV18|NA|TRBJ1-3
TGTGCCAGCTCACCAGGGTCGGGGAATTTCAACACCATATATTTT
CASSPGSGNFNTIYF
>many|TRBV20-1|NA|TRBJ1-1
TGCAGTGCTAGGAGCAGGGGCGGTGGAACCGCAGAGGCTTTCTTT
CSARSRGGGTAEAFF
>many|TRBV6-1|TRBD2|TRBJ2-1
TGTGCCAGCAGAAGGACTAGCGGGGGGGCCTTCGACAATGAGCAGTTCTTC
CASRRTSGGAFDNEQFF